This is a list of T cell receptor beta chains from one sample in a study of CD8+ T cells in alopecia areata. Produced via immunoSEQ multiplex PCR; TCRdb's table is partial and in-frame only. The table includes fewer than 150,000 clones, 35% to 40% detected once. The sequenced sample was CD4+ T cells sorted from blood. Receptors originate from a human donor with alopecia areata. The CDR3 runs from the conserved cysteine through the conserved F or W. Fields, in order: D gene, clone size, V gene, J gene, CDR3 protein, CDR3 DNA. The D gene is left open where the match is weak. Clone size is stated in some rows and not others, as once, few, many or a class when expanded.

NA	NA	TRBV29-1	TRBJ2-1	CSVGGGRSSYNEQFF	TGCAGCGTTGGCGGTGGGAGGAGCTCCTACAATGAGCAGTTCTTC
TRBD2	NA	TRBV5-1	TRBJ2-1	CASSTSSGSLLNEQFF	TGCGCCAGCAGCACTTCTAGCGGGAGTTTGTTGAATGAGCAGTTCTTC
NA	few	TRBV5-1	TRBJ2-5	CASSSQGGETQYF	TGCGCCAGCAGCTCCCAGGGAGGAGAGACCCAGTACTTC
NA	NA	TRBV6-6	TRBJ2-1	CASSRGNEQFF	TGTGCCAGCAGCCGGGGGAATGAGCAGTTCTTC
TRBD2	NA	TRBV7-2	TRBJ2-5	CASSPSLAGVRETQYF	TGTGCCAGCAGCCCATCACTAGCGGGAGTGCGAGAGACCCAGTACTTC
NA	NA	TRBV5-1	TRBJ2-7	CASSIGGPTSYEQYF	TGCGCCAGCAGCATTGGTGGTCCTACATCCTACGAGCAGTACTTC
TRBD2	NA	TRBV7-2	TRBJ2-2	CASSFGGDTGELFF	TGTGCCAGCAGCTTCGGGGGGGACACCGGGGAGCTGTTTTTT
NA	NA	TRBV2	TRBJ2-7	CASSEELPGEQYF	TGTGCCAGCAGTGAGGAACTCCCGGGGGAGCAGTACTTC
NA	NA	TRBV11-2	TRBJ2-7	CASSLAQGPYEQYF	TGTGCCAGCAGCTTAGCCCAGGGCCCCTACGAGCAGTACTTC
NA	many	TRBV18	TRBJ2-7	CASSPPGPYEQYF	TGTGCCAGCTCACCCCCAGGGCCCTACGAGCAGTACTTC
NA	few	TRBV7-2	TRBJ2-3	CASSAYTDTQYF	TGTGCCAGCAGCGCCTACACAGATACGCAGTATTTT
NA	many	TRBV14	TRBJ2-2	CASSRALNGELFF	TGTGCCAGCAGCCGGGCCCTTAACGGGGAGCTGTTTTTT
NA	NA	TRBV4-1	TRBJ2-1	CASSQDGGTYNEQFF	TGCGCCAGCAGCCAAGACGGCGGGACGTACAATGAGCAGTTCTTC
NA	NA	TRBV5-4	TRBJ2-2	CASSLDSGELFF	TGTGCCAGCAGCTTGGATAGTGGGGAGCTGTTTTTT
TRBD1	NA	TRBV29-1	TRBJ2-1	CSVLLGQKAGNEQFF	TGCAGCGTCCTGTTGGGACAGAAAGCAGGCAATGAGCAGTTCTTC
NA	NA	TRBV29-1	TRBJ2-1	CSAYSFGNEQFF	TGCAGCGCATATAGTTTCGGGAATGAGCAGTTCTTC
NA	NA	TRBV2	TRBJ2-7	CASSEQGRQYF	TGTGCCAGCAGTGAACAGGGCCGTCAGTACTTC
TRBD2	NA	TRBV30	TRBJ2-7	CAWSEDLSAGVSYEQYF	TGTGCCTGGAGTGAGGACTTGTCAGCGGGAGTATCCTACGAGCAGTACTTC
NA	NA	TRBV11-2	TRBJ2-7	CASSLGRNYEQYF	TGTGCCAGCAGCTTAGGTCGGAACTACGAGCAGTACTTC
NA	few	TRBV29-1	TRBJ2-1	CSDLSSSYNEQFF	TGCAGCGACCTCTCCAGCTCCTACAATGAGCAGTTCTTC
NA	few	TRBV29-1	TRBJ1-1	CSALQTGNTEAFF	TGCAGCGCCTTACAGACAGGGAACACTGAAGCTTTCTTT
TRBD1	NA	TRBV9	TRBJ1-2	CASSATGDGYTF	TGTGCCAGCAGCGCGACAGGGGATGGCTACACCTTC
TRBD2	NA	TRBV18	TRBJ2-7	CASSPIAGVNEQYF	TGTGCCAGCTCTCCTATAGCGGGAGTGAACGAGCAGTACTTC
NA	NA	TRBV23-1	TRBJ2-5	CASQRGSGGERETQYF	TGCGCCAGCCAACGGGGGTCCGGGGGCGAGAGGGAGACCCAGTACTTC
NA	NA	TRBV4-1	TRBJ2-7	CASSQDGRGAYEQYF	TGCGCCAGCAGCCAAGACGGCAGGGGAGCCTACGAGCAGTACTTC
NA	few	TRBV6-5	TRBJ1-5	CASSQSHNQPQHF	TGTGCCAGCAGTCAATCCCATAATCAGCCCCAGCATTTT
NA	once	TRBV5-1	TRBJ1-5	CASSPQGGEPQHF	TGCGCCAGCAGCCCCCAAGGTGGCGAGCCCCAGCATTTT
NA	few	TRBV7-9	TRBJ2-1	CASSLGDNEQFF	TGTGCCAGCAGCCTCGGTGACAATGAGCAGTTCTTC
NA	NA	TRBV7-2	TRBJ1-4	CASSLVHLNEKLFF	TGTGCCAGCAGCTTAGTGCATCTTAATGAAAAACTGTTTTTT
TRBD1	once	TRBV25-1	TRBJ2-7	CASRATGGEQYF	TGTGCCAGCAGAGCGACAGGGGGCGAGCAGTACTTC
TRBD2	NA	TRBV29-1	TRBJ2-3	CSVEDLGGRGDTQYF	TGCAGCGTTGAAGATCTGGGCGGGAGGGGAGATACGCAGTATTTT
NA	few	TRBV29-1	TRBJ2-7	CSGGYNAYEQYF	TGCAGCGGGGGTTACAATGCCTACGAGCAGTACTTC
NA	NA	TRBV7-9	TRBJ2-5	CASSPIRGKETQYF	TGTGCCAGCAGCCCGATCAGGGGTAAAGAGACCCAGTACTTC
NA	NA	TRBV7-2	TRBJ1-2	CASSLRRFYGYTF	TGTGCCAGCAGCTTACGACGGTTCTATGGCTACACCTTC
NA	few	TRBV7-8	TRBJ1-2	CASSTRTPQGYGYTF	TGTGCCAGCAGCACCCGGACACCCCAGGGGTATGGCTACACCTTC
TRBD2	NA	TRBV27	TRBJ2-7	CASSVAGGLYEQYF	TGTGCCAGCAGTGTAGCGGGAGGTTTGTACGAGCAGTACTTC
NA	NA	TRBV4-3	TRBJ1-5	CASSQDLGGQPQHF	TGCGCCAGCAGCCAAGATCTCGGAGGCCAGCCCCAGCATTTT
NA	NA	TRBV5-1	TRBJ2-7	CASSLPGSGEQYF	TGCGCCAGCAGCTTGCCAGGGAGCGGCGAGCAGTACTTC
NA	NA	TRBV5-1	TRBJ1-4	CASSSGTGGGKLFF	TGCGCCAGCAGCTCCGGGACCGGCGGTGGAAAACTGTTTTTT
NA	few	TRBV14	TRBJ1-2	CASSQVGGYGYTF	TGTGCCAGCAGCCAAGTAGGGGGATATGGCTACACCTTC
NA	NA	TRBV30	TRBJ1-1	CAWRRPGGNTEAFF	TGTGCCTGGAGGAGACCGGGAGGGAACACTGAAGCTTTCTTT
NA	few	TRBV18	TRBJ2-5	CASSPTAKVETQYF	TGTGCCAGCTCACCAACCGCGAAGGTGGAGACCCAGTACTTC
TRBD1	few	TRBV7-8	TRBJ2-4	CASSGDRDIQYF	TGTGCCAGCAGCGGAGACAGGGACATTCAGTACTTC
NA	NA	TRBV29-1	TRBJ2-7	CSVEGPLHYEQYF	TGCAGCGTTGAAGGTCCACTACACTACGAGCAGTACTTC
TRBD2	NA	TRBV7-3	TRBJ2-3	CASSLRLAGVSGADTQYF	TGTGCCAGCAGCTTGAGACTAGCGGGAGTGTCGGGGGCAGATACGCAGTATTTT